The clone carrying this T cell receptor beta chain was observed once. Its target is unknown. PCR employed 60 Vbeta and 13 Jbeta primers. Sequenced by immunoSEQ multiplex PCR; TCRdb stores in-frame clones only, minus some. The table shows 120,000 or so clones, with approximately 79% occurring only once. The V gene end was trimmed by 4 bases and the J gene end by 4 bases; junction bases not matched to a gene: 9. The CDR3 contains 15 residues. Germline-derived CDR1 and CDR2 are SGHDT and YYEEEE. This record belongs to a study of cytomegalovirus exposure and HLA in healthy donors. Notes on the study in general: In a later analysis, at a false discovery rate of 0.05, under 20,000 TCR beta sequences were associated with HLA alleles.

The chain employs TRBV5-6 and TRBJ2-7, with 9 bases matching TRBD1. This receptor was identified in a man in his fifties in good health and CMV-seropositive. The sample comprised PBMCs. CDR3 coding DNA: TGTGCCAGCAGCGCGCCCGGGACAGGGATTTACGAGCAGTACTTC. This encodes CASSAPGTGIYEQYF.